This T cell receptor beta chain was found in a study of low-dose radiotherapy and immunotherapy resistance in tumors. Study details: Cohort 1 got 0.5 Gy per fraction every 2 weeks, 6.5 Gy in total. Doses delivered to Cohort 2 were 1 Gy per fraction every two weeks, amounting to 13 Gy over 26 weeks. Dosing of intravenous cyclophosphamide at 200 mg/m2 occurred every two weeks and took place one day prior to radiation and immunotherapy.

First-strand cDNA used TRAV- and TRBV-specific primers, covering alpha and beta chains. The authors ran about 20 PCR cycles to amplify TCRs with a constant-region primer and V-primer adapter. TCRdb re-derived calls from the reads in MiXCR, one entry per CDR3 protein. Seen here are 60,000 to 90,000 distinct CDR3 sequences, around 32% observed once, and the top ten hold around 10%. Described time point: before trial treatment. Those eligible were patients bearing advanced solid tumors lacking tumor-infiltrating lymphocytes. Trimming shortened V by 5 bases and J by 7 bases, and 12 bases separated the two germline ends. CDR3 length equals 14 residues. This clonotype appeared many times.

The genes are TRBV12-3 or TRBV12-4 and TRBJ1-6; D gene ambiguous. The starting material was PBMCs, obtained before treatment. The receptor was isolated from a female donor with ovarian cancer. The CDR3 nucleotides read TGTGCCAGCAGTCTTAGCAGAAGCAATTCACCCCTCCACTTT. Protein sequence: CASSLSRSNSPLHF.